The clone carrying this T cell receptor beta chain was picked up a small number of times. The sample is drawn from a study of T cell repertoires in cytomegalovirus infection. One entry per CDR3 protein, called by TCRdb with MiXCR from the reads. The sample holds 480,000 or so distinct CDR3 sequences, 11% seen once. Germline CDR1 is MNHEY and CDR2 is SMNVEV (reference sequence). CDR3 length equals 18 residues. V lost 8 bases to trimming and J lost 5 bases; unmatched junction nucleotides: 21. This receptor was taken from a human donor in good health (CMV status not recorded). Some clones in this sample may be carry-over from other donors' samples. The sample consisted of PBMCs. The gene calls are TRBV27 and TRBJ1-1; 9 positions agree with TRBD1. The CDR3 is CASRGSGQGIRRWTEAFF. The CDR3 bases are TGTGCCAGCCGGGGGTCGGGACAGGGAATTCGAAGATGGACTGAAGCTTTCTTT.